The present T cell receptor (beta chain) was sequenced within a study of OX40 agonist ivuxolimab in advanced cancers. The data were produced by immunoSEQ multiplex PCR, yet TCRdb's version contains in-frame clones alone and is incomplete. The sample holds under 50,000 clones, around 85% seen once. The specimen comprised CD4+ or CD8+ T cells sorted from blood, sampled in a trial of the OX40 agonist ivuxolimab. The sequence was collected from an adult with an advanced solid tumor such as melanoma, head and neck, liver or kidney cancer.

The CDR3 spells CAISRVGREKLFF. In DNA form, the CDR3 reads TGTGCCATCAGCCGAGTCGGCAGAGAGAAACTGTTTTTT. This sequence joins TRBV10-3 and TRBJ1-4; D remains unclear. CDR1 is ENHRY and CDR2 is SYGVKD in the germline V gene. V was shortened by 6 bases and J by 11 bases, with 16 bases between the two germline ends. The CDR3 covers 13 residues.